Listed below are T cell receptor beta chains from one sample, sequenced in a study of beta chain features in type 1 diabetes. Assay: immunoSEQ multiplex PCR; the TCRdb copy retains only in-frame clones and omits some. The data show 300,000 to 400,000 clones, more than 9.5% seen once. The sample consisted of naive CD4+ T cells from blood. These receptors came from a young woman in good health. Both conserved end residues are part of each CDR3. A D gene is named only where the DNA matches it firmly. A row's size may be missing; if present it is once, few, many or a size class.

D gene	CDR3 length	V gene	J gene	clone size	CDR3 DNA	CDR3 protein
TRBD1	16	TRBV7-2	TRBJ2-5	few	TGTGCCAGCAGCTTACGCGGACAGGGGAGAATGGAGACCCAGTACTTC	CASSLRGQGRMETQYF
-	11	TRBV28	TRBJ2-7	-	TGTGCCAGCATACGAGGGAACGAGCAGTACTTC	CASIRGNEQYF
TRBD1	17	TRBV28	TRBJ2-1	-	TGTGCCAGCAGTTTCGGGGACAGGGAAAAAAGTGGCAATGAGCAGTTCTTC	CASSFGDREKSGNEQFF
TRBD1	15	TRBV7-6	TRBJ1-2	few	TGTGCCAGCAGCCAGACAGGGGTAGGGTACTATGGCTACACCTTC	CASSQTGVGYYGYTF
TRBD1	16	TRBV4-3	TRBJ2-7	few	TGCGCCAGCAGGCAAGCTGTCACAGGGGGACCCTACGAGCAGTACTTC	CASRQAVTGGPYEQYF
TRBD1	16	TRBV11-1	TRBJ1-2	-	TGTGCCAGCAGCTTAGCCCACGGACAGGGTTCTATGGGCTACACCTTC	CASSLAHGQGSMGYTF
TRBD1	16	TRBV7-6	TRBJ2-7	few	TGTGCCAGCAGCCCCGTGGAAGGGGGACAGTCCTACGAGCAGTACTTC	CASSPVEGGQSYEQYF
-	13	TRBV7-9	TRBJ1-2	few	TGTGCCAGCAGCTTGCGGGAAAATGTTGGCTACACCTTC	CASSLRENVGYTF
TRBD2	19	TRBV4-2	TRBJ2-4	-	TGTGCCAGCAGCCAAGAGAGAATAGCGGGAGGGATAGCCAAAAACATTCAGTACTTC	CASSQERIAGGIAKNIQYF
TRBD2	12	TRBV11-2	TRBJ2-1	few	TGTGCCAGCAGACGGACTAGCGGACAGCAGTTCTTC	CASRRTSGQQFF
-	12	TRBV30	TRBJ1-4	few	TGTGCCTGGAGTGCCGGGGTGGAAAAACTGTTTTTT	CAWSAGVEKLFF
-	13	TRBV6-6	TRBJ2-2	-	TGTGCCAGCAGTTACGACAGCACCGGGGAGCTGTTTTTT	CASSYDSTGELFF
TRBD2	15	TRBV4-2	TRBJ2-1	-	TGTGCCAGCAGCCAAGGGGGCGGGAGGAGGAATGAGCAGTTCTTC	CASSQGGGRRNEQFF
TRBD1	20	TRBV4-1	TRBJ2-1	few	TGCGCCAGCAGCCAACCGGGACAGGGACAATTGTGGGCCCTATACAATGAGCAGTTCTTC	CASSQPGQGQLWALYNEQFF
TRBD2	14	TRBV7-3	TRBJ2-3	-	TGTGCCAGCTCCCCCAGCGGGAACACAGATACGCAGTATTTT	CASSPSGNTDTQYF
-	13	TRBV18	TRBJ2-1	-	TGTGCCAGCTCACCGGGCAGGGATAATGAGCAGTTCTTC	CASSPGRDNEQFF
-	12	TRBV6-1	TRBJ2-5	few	TGTGCCAGCAGTGAATTAAAAGAGACCCAGTACTTC	CASSELKETQYF
-	14	TRBV7-2	TRBJ2-7	few	TGTGCCAGCAGCTTAAGGAGACCCTCCTACGAGCAGTACTTC	CASSLRRPSYEQYF
-	15	TRBV27	TRBJ2-7	-	TGTGCCAGCAGCCCCGTTGAAGCAGGGTCATACGAGCAGTACTTC	CASSPVEAGSYEQYF
-	12	TRBV30	TRBJ2-5	few	TGTGCCTGGAGTACTAGTTCGGAGACCCAGTACTTC	CAWSTSSETQYF
TRBD1	15	TRBV5-6	TRBJ1-5	-	TGTGCCAGCAGTTACTCGGACAGGCTTAATCAGCCCCAGCATTTT	CASSYSDRLNQPQHF
-	17	TRBV5-6	TRBJ2-5	-	TGTGCCAGCAGCTTGGTGGGAGCGGCCTCCAGACAAGAGACCCAGTACTTC	CASSLVGAASRQETQYF
TRBD1	14	TRBV18	TRBJ2-7	-	TGTGCCAGCTCAGAGGGACAGGGAACAAGCGAGCAGTACTTC	CASSEGQGTSEQYF
TRBD2	16	TRBV30	TRBJ2-5	-	TGTGCCTGGAGTACTCGGACTAGCGGGAGAATAGAGACCCAGTACTTC	CAWSTRTSGRIETQYF
-	14	TRBV18	TRBJ1-5	-	TGTGCCAGCTCACCAGGGGCAGGCAATCAGCCCCAGCATTTT	CASSPGAGNQPQHF
TRBD2	15	TRBV27	TRBJ2-7	-	TGTGCCAGCAGCCCAAGACTAGCGGGTTCCCACGAGCAGTACTTC	CASSPRLAGSHEQYF
-	14	TRBV5-1	TRBJ2-3	few	TGCGCCAGCAGCTTGGTAGCGGAGTCAGATACGCAGTATTTT	CASSLVAESDTQYF
TRBD2	15	TRBV19	TRBJ2-5	few	TGTGCCAGTAGTATGGGACTAGCGGGAGTGAAGACCCAGTACTTC	CASSMGLAGVKTQYF
-	14	TRBV4-3	TRBJ1-2	-	TGCGCCAGCAGCCAAGAATCGGGGGTCTATGGCTACACCTTC	CASSQESGVYGYTF
TRBD2	14	TRBV9	TRBJ2-1	-	TGTGCCAGCAGCCCATCACGCCTAGCGGGAGAGCAGTTCTTC	CASSPSRLAGEQFF
TRBD1	15	TRBV6-5	TRBJ2-7	-	TGTGCCAGCAGTTACTCCGGACAGGGGATTGACGAGCAGTACTTC	CASSYSGQGIDEQYF
-	13	TRBV7-9	TRBJ1-2	-	TGTGCCAGCACCCGAAACGGGATGAGGGGCTACACCTTC	CASTRNGMRGYTF
TRBD1	14	TRBV18	TRBJ1-5	-	TGTGCCAGCTCAGCGGGACAGGAGGATCAGCCCCAGCATTTT	CASSAGQEDQPQHF
TRBD2	15	TRBV18	TRBJ2-1	-	TGTGCCAGCTCACCTAGCGGGAGCTCCTACAATGAGCAGTTCTTC	CASSPSGSSYNEQFF
TRBD1	14	TRBV18	TRBJ1-5	-	TGTGCCAGCTCACCCCAGGGGGTCGATCAGCCCCAGCATTTT	CASSPQGVDQPQHF
-	14	TRBV11-2	TRBJ2-1	-	TGTGCCAGCAGGGACAGTTTTGGGGCTATCGGGCAGTTCTTC	CASRDSFGAIGQFF
-	13	TRBV7-9	TRBJ1-1	-	TGTGCCAGCAGCTTAGAAGGTAGCGCTGAAGCTTTCTTT	CASSLEGSAEAFF
TRBD2	16	TRBV19	TRBJ2-1	-	TGTGCCAGTAACCCCTGGGCTAGCGGGAGAAAAAATGAGCAGTTCTTC	CASNPWASGRKNEQFF
-	14	TRBV5-1	TRBJ1-1	-	TGCGCCAGCAGCTTGTACGGGAGAGACACTGAAGCTTTCTTT	CASSLYGRDTEAFF
-	15	TRBV5-6	TRBJ2-3	-	TGTGCCAGCAGCCCGTCCGGGGGTAACACAGATACGCAGTATTTT	CASSPSGGNTDTQYF
TRBD2	18	TRBV5-6	TRBJ2-1	few	TGTGCCAGCAGCTTCAAGGGGGTGGCGGGAGGGCCGAGAAATGAGCAGTTCTTC	CASSFKGVAGGPRNEQFF
-	13	TRBV18	TRBJ1-5	-	TGTGCCAGCTCACCCCAGGCTAATCAGCCCCAGCATTTT	CASSPQANQPQHF
-	14	TRBV5-4	TRBJ1-1	few	TGTGCCAGCAGCCGGGGGGGATTGGGCACTGAAGCTTTCTTT	CASSRGGLGTEAFF
TRBD1	16	TRBV4-3	TRBJ1-2	few	TGCGCCAGCAGCCTGGGAGGGACAGGACTTAACTATGGCTACACCTTC	CASSLGGTGLNYGYTF
-	14	TRBV7-2	TRBJ2-7	few	TGTGCCAGCAGCTTAGTGGTGGTTTCGGGCGAGCAGTACTTC	CASSLVVVSGEQYF
TRBD1	13	TRBV28	TRBJ1-1	-	TGTGCCAGCAGGGGACAGGGCTCCACTGAAGCTTTCTTT	CASRGQGSTEAFF
TRBD2	16	TRBV5-4	TRBJ2-1	-	TGTGCCAGCAGCTTGTCGGGAGGGGACTCCTACAATGAGCAGTTCTTC	CASSLSGGDSYNEQFF
-	14	TRBV7-8	TRBJ2-7	-	TGTGCCAGCATCCCGATCGGGGGAGTGGGTGAGCAGTACTTC	CASIPIGGVGEQYF
-	15	TRBV28	TRBJ2-1	few	TGTGCCAGCAGTTTATATTTCGACAGAATTAATGAGCAGTTCTTC	CASSLYFDRINEQFF
TRBD1	14	TRBV30	TRBJ1-4	-	TGTGCCTGGAGAGGACAGGGGGCTAGTGAAAAACTGTTTTTT	CAWRGQGASEKLFF
-	16	TRBV5-6	TRBJ2-3	few	TGTGCCAGCAGCTTTCTTTCTGGCCAGGGCACAGATACGCAGTATTTT	CASSFLSGQGTDTQYF
TRBD2	16	TRBV7-3	TRBJ2-3	few	TGTGCCAGCAGCCCAAGACTAGCGGGAGGGACAGATACGCAGTATTTT	CASSPRLAGGTDTQYF
-	14	TRBV29-1	TRBJ1-2	few	TGCAGCGTTGAAGATCGCAGGGGTGGGTCTGGCTACACCTTC	CSVEDRRGGSGYTF
TRBD2	19	TRBV4-2	TRBJ2-5	few	TGTGCCAGCAGCCAAGAGAAGGATAGCGGGAGGGCCCTTCAAGAGACCCAGTACTTC	CASSQEKDSGRALQETQYF
-	15	TRBV4-2	TRBJ2-7	few	TGTGCCAGCAGCCAAGATCACGGGAGTCGGGCCGAGCAGTACTTC	CASSQDHGSRAEQYF
-	13	TRBV19	TRBJ2-7	-	TGTGCCAGTAGTATCGCGGTAAGCTACGAGCAGTACTTC	CASSIAVSYEQYF
TRBD2	16	TRBV7-9	TRBJ2-7	-	TGTGCCAGCAGCTTACGGACTAGCGGGAGGGACCGTGAGCAGTACTTC	CASSLRTSGRDREQYF
-	11	TRBV30	TRBJ2-7	-	TGTGCCTGGGGTGAAGAGTTTGTGCAGTACTTC	CAWGEEFVQYF